Reported below is one T cell receptor (beta chain). Antigen unknown. Primers included in the PCR were 60 Vbeta and 13 Jbeta primers. TCRdb's table, derived via immunoSEQ multiplex PCR, lists solely in-frame clones and lacks some. This table holds 30,000 to 40,000 clones, approximately 80% found once. The CDR3 is 13 residues long. V was cut by 5 bases and J by 3 bases, with 9 bases left in between. CDR1 is SEHNR, CDR2 FQNEAQ, per germline (reference sequence). The record originates from a study of cytomegalovirus exposure and HLA in healthy donors. Overall study: A previous analysis identified 100 million or so unique TCR beta sequences derived from some 170 million T cells.

General study findings and limits: Cytomegalovirus association was listed for 150 or so TCR beta chains. Later, TCR association rates were found to vary by HLA locus, highest for DRB1 and lowest for HLA-C. TRBV6-2, TRBV6-3 and other indistinguishable V segments were excluded.

V gene TRBV7-9 combines with J gene TRBJ2-3; D may be TRBD1 (5 bases). The sequenced sample was PBMCs. This TCR came from a woman between 40 and 55 years old in good health and CMV-seronegative. CDR3 protein: CASSASGTDTQYF. The CDR3 coding sequence is TGTGCCAGCAGCGCCTCAGGGACAGATACGCAGTATTTT.